The T cell receptor beta chain under discussion was sequenced for a study of Graves' ophthalmopathy and Graves' hyperthyroidism. The length of the CDR3 is 15 residues. Germline V CDR1 and CDR2: SGDLS, YYNGEE. Concerning this clonotype itself: The germline gene is not matched at one end of the junction; a read error may be the cause.

Amplification targeted the TCR beta CDR3 regions, with RNA transcripts as the source material. A first-round RT-PCR used HTBI primers, followed by a second-round multiplex PCR. TCRdb reprocessed the multiplex PCR reads via MiXCR and lists one record per CDR3 protein. The repertoire includes 580,000 or so distinct CDR3 sequences, about 40% of them detected once, and about 4.2% sits in the top ten. Certain patients were not enrolled. These were patients with other autoimmune diseases, uncontrolled infections, pregnancy or lactation. The chain joins TRBV9 to TRBJ2-1; D perhaps matches TRBD1 (5 bases). The specimen sequenced was peripheral blood or thyroid tissue (not recorded which). This sequence was found in an adult man with Graves' hyperthyroidism. CDR3 region: CASSGTGNSYNEQLF. For the CDR3, the DNA is TGTGCCAGCAGCGGAACAGGAAACTCCTACAATGAGCAGCTCTTC.